These 4 T cell receptor beta chains share one sample of origin, sequenced in a study of blood T cells in healthy people across ages. A second PCR, run for roughly 7 to 12 cycles, used a sample-barcoded 5' primer plus a J-beta primer mix. Each CDR3 protein is one row after TCRdb ran MiXCR on the 5' RACE reads. The sample has about 1.8 million distinct CDR3 sequences; around half are singletons. Sequenced material: blood. Receptor source: a middle-aged woman in good health.

The sample holds a few counts of this clonotype. The CDR3 here is CASSVGPRGTTDTQYF. Here the CDR3 DNA reads TGTGCCAGCAGCGTAGGGCCCCGCGGGACGACAGATACGCAGTATTTT. The chain uses TRBV9 and TRBJ2-3, with a tentative D call TRBD2 (6 bases). The length of the CDR3 is 16 residues. The germline CDR1 and CDR2 sequences are SGDLS and YYNGEE. Trimming cost V 0 bases and J 3 bases, with 14 bases left between them. Using reference TRBV9 and TRBJ2-3 for the parts outside the CDR3, the full variable domain is DSGVTQTPKHLITATGQRVTLRCSPRSGDLSVYWYQQSLDQGLQFLIQYYNGEERAKGNILERFSAQQFPDLHSELNLSSLELGDSALYFCASSVGPRGTTDTQYFGPGTRLTVL.

The genes are TRBV19 and TRBJ1-2; D is undetermined. The CDR3 runs 14 residues. Trimming stripped 9 bases from V and 0 bases from J, with 14 bases between. The germline CDR1 and CDR2 sequences are LNHDA and SQIVND (reference sequence). The CDR3 here is CASRGPSPNYGYTF. The CDR3 bases are TGTGCCAGCCGCGGCCCCAGTCCTAACTATGGCTACACCTTC.

This chain joins TRBV27 and TRBJ2-1; D is ambiguous. V lost 0 bases to trimming and J lost 2 bases, with 11 bases between them. The CDR3 has 16 residues. Germline values: CDR1 MNHEY, CDR2 SMNVEV (reference sequence). CDR3 in amino acids: CASSLSLGDAYNEQFF. CDR3 nucleotides: TGTGCCAGCAGTTTATCGCTAGGAGACGCCTACAATGAGCAGTTCTTC.

The chain uses TRBV9 and TRBJ2-5; D ambiguous. The CDR3 length is 14 residues. The germline V gene has CDR1 SGDLS and CDR2 YYNGEE. The germline V and J ends were trimmed by 0 bases and 2 bases, with 8 bases remaining between them. CDR3 sequence (DNA): TGTGCCAGCAGCGTAGAAAACAGACAAGAGACCCAGTACTTC. Translation gives CASSVENRQETQYF.